This T cell receptor beta chain is from a study of blood T cell repertoires in COVID-19. Source study methods: How many nucleated cells were present was estimated from reference gene primer amplification. Sequencing was performed with immunoSEQ multiplex PCR; in TCRdb, only in-frame clones are kept and a portion is missing. D and trimming come from the DNA, and the V and J calls and clone size come from that table. The table shows roughly 250,000 clones, with around 90% occurring only once. CDR1 is SGHTA, CDR2 FQGNSA, per germline. The CDR3 is 16 amino acids. J was trimmed by 4 bases and V by 4 bases; bases with no gene match: 8.

This chain uses TRBV7-2 with TRBJ2-3; 10 bases line up with TRBD1. This clonotype originated in a woman between 45 and 65 years old who had recovered from COVID-19. Specimen: PBMCs or T cells enriched from blood (not recorded which). The DNA of the CDR3 is TGTGCCAGCAGCTCCCTGACAGGGGGCCCCTCAGATACGCAGTATTTT. Its translation: CASSSLTGGPSDTQYF.